A selection of T cell receptor beta chains follows, all from one sample in a study of T cell changes during pregnancy in multiple sclerosis. Clones were sequenced by immunoSEQ multiplex PCR, and TCRdb holds only the in-frame ones, with some missing. The table lists about 64,000 clones, 96% of them singletons, with around 2.5% in the top ten. This specimen consisted of CD8+ T cells from peripheral blood mononuclear cells, obtained after pregnancy. These TCRs come from a female donor with multiple sclerosis, enrolled in a pregnancy study. Both conserved end residues are part of each CDR3. The D gene is left open where the match is weak. Clone size is not always given. Where it is, it says once, few, many or a class for expanded clones.

v_call	clone_size	j_call	d_call	cdr3_aa	cdr3_nt
TRBV5-4	.	TRBJ2-1	TRBD2	CASSPGGGEQFF	TGTGCCAGCAGCCCCGGGGGGGGTGAGCAGTTCTTC
TRBV13	once	TRBJ1-4	.	CASSLKTLADEKLFF	TGTGCCAGCAGCTTAAAAACGTTGGCCGATGAAAAACTGTTTTTT
TRBV6-5	.	TRBJ2-7	.	CASSYEGAYEQYF	TGTGCCAGCAGTTACGAGGGTGCCTACGAGCAGTACTTC
TRBV5-1	.	TRBJ2-5	TRBD2	CASSFTGGQETQYF	TGCGCCAGCAGCTTTACGGGGGGGCAAGAGACCCAGTACTTC
TRBV19	.	TRBJ2-6	TRBD1	CASWGGDRPSLGANVLTF	TGTGCCAGTTGGGGTGGGGACAGGCCCTCTCTGGGGGCCAACGTCCTGACTTTC
TRBV7-2	.	TRBJ2-7	TRBD2	CASSIPGLAYEQYF	TGTGCCAGCAGCATACCGGGACTAGCTTACGAGCAGTACTTC
TRBV21-1	few	TRBJ1-2	.	CASSKEPDRDIPGYTF	TGTGCCAGCAGCAAAGAACCCGACAGGGACATCCCTGGCTACACCTTC
TRBV7-7	.	TRBJ2-1	TRBD2	CASSLAGEASFF	TGTGCTAGCAGCTTAGCGGGTGAGGCTAGTTTCTTC
TRBV5-6	.	TRBJ1-5	TRBD1	CASSSLRDSYNQPQHF	TGTGCCAGCAGCTCCCTCCGGGACAGCTACAATCAGCCCCAGCATTTT
TRBV7-8	.	TRBJ1-5	.	CASSLAGQGTRPQHF	TGTGCCAGCAGCTTAGCAGGGCAGGGAACGAGGCCCCAGCATTTT
TRBV30	once	TRBJ2-5	.	CAWSVYGGPQETQYF	TGTGCCTGGAGTGTATACGGCGGGCCCCAAGAGACCCAGTACTTC
TRBV11-2	.	TRBJ1-2	TRBD1	CASSFGTGLLNRYTF	TGTGCCAGCAGCTTCGGGACAGGGCTATTAAACCGCTACACCTTC
TRBV13	.	TRBJ2-7	TRBD1	CASSPGQRYEQYF	TGTGCCAGCAGCCCGGGACAGAGATACGAGCAGTACTTC
TRBV13	.	TRBJ1-5	.	CASSLGPRQPQHF	TGTGCCAGCAGCTTAGGCCCCAGGCAGCCCCAGCATTTT
TRBV15	.	TRBJ2-7	TRBD1	CATSRAGGFYEQYF	TGTGCCACCAGCAGGGCAGGGGGCTTCTACGAGCAGTACTTC
TRBV19	.	TRBJ2-1	.	CASRSRGVDEQFF	TGTGCCAGTAGATCCAGGGGGGTAGATGAGCAGTTCTTC
TRBV4-1	few	TRBJ1-4	.	CASSQDEMKLFF	TGCGCCAGCAGCCAAGATGAGATGAAACTGTTTTTT
TRBV11-2	once	TRBJ1-3	TRBD1	CASSHGQGRLSGNTIYF	TGTGCCAGCAGCCACGGACAGGGGCGACTCTCTGGAAACACCATATATTTT
TRBV20-1	.	TRBJ2-5	TRBD2	CSPSGEETQYF	TGCAGTCCTAGCGGGGAAGAGACCCAGTACTTC
TRBV27	once	TRBJ2-7	TRBD1	CASSLQGQGSYEQYF	TGTGCCAGCAGTCTACAGGGACAGGGCTCCTACGAGCAGTACTTC
TRBV9	.	TRBJ2-3	TRBD2	CASSPGTSGTFTDTQYF	TGTGCCAGCAGCCCGGGGACTAGCGGGACTTTCACAGATACGCAGTATTTT
TRBV7-6	.	TRBJ1-3	.	CASSPLTGSTIYF	TGTGCCAGCAGCCCACTAACGGGGAGTACCATATATTTT
TRBV4-2	.	TRBJ2-3	.	CASSPVWERSTDTQYF	TGTGCCAGCAGCCCCGTGTGGGAGCGCAGCACAGATACGCAGTATTTT
TRBV21-1	.	TRBJ2-1	.	CASSNPRDRPLEDEQFF	TGTGCCAGCAGCAATCCCCGGGACAGGCCTCTTGAGGATGAGCAGTTCTTC
TRBV7-9	.	TRBJ1-4	TRBD1	CASSSGTGVEKLFF	TGTGCCAGCAGCTCCGGGACAGGGGTTGAAAAACTGTTTTTT
TRBV7-9	.	TRBJ2-1	TRBD1	CASRLTGITSYNEQFF	TGTGCCAGCAGATTGACAGGGATAACTTCCTACAATGAGCAGTTCTTC
TRBV29-1	.	TRBJ2-1	TRBD2	CSVAGLAGHNEQFF	TGCAGCGTTGCCGGACTAGCGGGACACAATGAGCAGTTCTTC
TRBV18	.	TRBJ1-1	TRBD1	CASSPTDRGTEAFF	TGTGCCAGCTCACCGACCGACAGGGGAACTGAAGCTTTCTTT
TRBV7-9	.	TRBJ2-2	TRBD2	CASSPGLGHRELFF	TGTGCCAGCAGTCCGGGACTAGGCCACCGGGAGCTGTTTTTT
TRBV19	.	TRBJ2-1	TRBD2	CASKTSMNEQFF	TGTGCCAGCAAGACTAGCATGAATGAGCAGTTCTTC
TRBV28	.	TRBJ2-5	.	CASTLSPQETQYF	TGTGCCAGCACTCTCTCCCCCCAAGAGACCCAGTACTTC
TRBV5-4	.	TRBJ2-3	.	CASTHRTETDTQYF	TGTGCCAGCACCCATAGGACAGAAACAGATACGCAGTATTTT
TRBV27	.	TRBJ2-5	TRBD1	CASSLLQGTKETQYF	TGTGCCAGCAGTCTGTTACAGGGGACGAAAGAGACCCAGTACTTC
TRBV6-1	few	TRBJ2-3	TRBD2	CASILLAGSADTQYF	TGTGCCAGCATTCTTCTAGCGGGAAGTGCAGATACGCAGTATTTT
TRBV5-6	.	TRBJ2-5	TRBD1	CASNYRGAQRETQYF	TGTGCCAGCAACTACAGGGGGGCGCAAAGAGAGACCCAGTACTTC
TRBV30	.	TRBJ1-1	.	CAWGRGTPEAFF	TGTGCCTGGGGAAGAGGGACACCAGAAGCTTTCTTT
TRBV9	.	TRBJ2-1	.	CASSVGGVHNEQFF	TGTGCCAGCAGCGTAGGCGGGGTTCACAATGAGCAGTTCTTC
TRBV5-6	.	TRBJ2-1	TRBD1	CASSPVDRGSYNEQFF	TGTGCCAGCAGCCCGGTGGACAGGGGGTCCTACAATGAGCAGTTCTTC
TRBV27	.	TRBJ2-7	.	CASSLGRSLSYEQYF	TGTGCCAGCAGTCTGGGGCGGAGCCTCTCCTACGAGCAGTACTTC
TRBV30	.	TRBJ2-7	.	CAWSVLVGPGYEQYF	TGTGCCTGGAGTGTATTGGTGGGTCCAGGGTACGAGCAGTACTTC
TRBV9	.	TRBJ2-7	.	CASSVAEYSYEQYF	TGTGCCAGCAGCGTAGCGGAGTACTCCTACGAGCAGTACTTC
TRBV9	.	TRBJ2-1	TRBD2	CASSVRLAGGPSNEQFF	TGTGCCAGCAGCGTTAGACTAGCGGGAGGGCCGAGTAATGAGCAGTTCTTC
TRBV27	.	TRBJ1-4	.	CASSFWGGEKLFF	TGTGCCAGCAGTTTTTGGGGCGGCGAAAAACTGTTTTTT
TRBV7-6	.	TRBJ2-7	.	CASSSQSEPGLFF	TGTGCCAGCAGCTCGCAATCTGAACCGGGTCTCTTCTTC
TRBV2	.	TRBJ2-2	TRBD2	CASSELGTSGEKGELFF	TGTGCCAGCAGTGAATTGGGGACTAGCGGTGAAAAGGGGGAGCTGTTTTTT
TRBV5-1	.	TRBJ2-7	TRBD2	CASSLPGGGYEQYF	TGCGCCAGCAGCTTGCCGGGGGGGGGTTACGAGCAGTACTTC